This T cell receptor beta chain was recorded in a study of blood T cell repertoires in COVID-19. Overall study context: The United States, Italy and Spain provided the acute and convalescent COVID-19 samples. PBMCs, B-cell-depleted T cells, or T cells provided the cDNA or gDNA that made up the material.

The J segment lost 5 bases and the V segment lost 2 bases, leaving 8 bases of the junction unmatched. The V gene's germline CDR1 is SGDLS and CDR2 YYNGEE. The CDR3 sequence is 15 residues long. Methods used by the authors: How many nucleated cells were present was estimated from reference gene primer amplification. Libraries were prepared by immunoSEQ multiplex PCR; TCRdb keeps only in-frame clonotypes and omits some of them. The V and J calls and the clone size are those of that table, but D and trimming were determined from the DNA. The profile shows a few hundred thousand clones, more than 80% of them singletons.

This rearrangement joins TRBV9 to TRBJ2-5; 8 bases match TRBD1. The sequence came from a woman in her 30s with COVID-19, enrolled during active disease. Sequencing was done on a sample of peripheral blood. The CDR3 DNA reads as TGTGCCAGCAGCGTCTCACAGGGGGTGGTCGAGACCCAGTACTTC. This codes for CASSVSQGVVETQYF.